This is a list of T cell receptor beta chains from one sample in a study of blood T cells in healthy people across ages. Using its own MiXCR run on the 5' RACE reads, TCRdb lists one record per CDR3 protein. The data show over 450,000 distinct CDR3 sequences, 24% seen once. The same sample was also studied in work on T cells of mothers and their children.

Material for sequencing was blood. Receptors originate from a boy aged 5-17 years in good health. Each CDR3 is given with its conserved first and last residue. Fields, in order: CDR3 length, J gene, V gene, CDR3 protein.

>18|TRBJ2-5|TRBV4-2
CASSQGTGAQLAAETQYF
>15|TRBJ1-2|TRBV12-3/TRBV12-4
CASSLRARRVGGYTF
>16|TRBJ1-4|TRBV5-1
CASSFSRTAAGGELFF
>13|TRBJ2-7|TRBV7-3
CASSLTHSYEQYF
>16|TRBJ2-5|TRBV28
CASSWAQAGVGETQYF
>17|-|TRBV7-9
CASSPHKLAGVHNEQFF
>15|TRBJ2-2|TRBV7-9
CASSGYRVNTGELFF
>15|TRBJ2-7|TRBV27
CGSSFSSSGTYEQYF
>17|TRBJ2-1|TRBV6-1
CASSEARVMGSYNEQFF
>11|TRBJ1-2|TRBV29-1
CSVEVYMAYTF
>13|TRBJ1-2|TRBV29-1
CMFTDQAGYGYTF
>14|TRBJ1-6|TRBV15
CATTPDRVHSPLHF
>15|TRBJ1-5|TRBV10-3
CAISESGQAHQPQHF
>14|TRBJ2-3|TRBV5-1
CASSGRSSTDTQYF
>14|TRBJ2-3|TRBV7-8
CASRIRSEDGTQYF
>13|TRBJ2-3|TRBV7-3
CASSPGDSDTQYF
>11|TRBJ2-5|TRBV15
CATSFRETQYF
>14|TRBJ2-1|TRBV20-1
CSASPGRAANEQFF
>20|TRBJ2-1|TRBV10-3
CAVSESLFTGGDPNYNEQFF
>15|TRBJ2-5|TRBV12-3/TRBV12-4
CASSPVKGGTETQYF
>16|TRBJ2-5|TRBV5-1
CASSFSESAPQETQYF
>17|TRBJ2-1|TRBV9
CASSVATSGSSYNEQFF
>15|TRBJ2-5|TRBV2
CASSLTGTSQETQYF